Each of the 29 T cell receptor beta chains below was sequenced from the same sample in a study of shared clonotypes between healthy human individuals. Here immunoSEQ multiplex PCR was the method, and the copy in TCRdb shows in-frame clones only, minus some. In the table there are 2 million to 2.5 million clones, less than 95% of which are singletons. Sequenced material: naive CD4+ T cells from PBMCs. The subset: CD45RA+ positively selected. The receptors shown here come from a man between 18 and 29 years old in good health. Some clones in this sample may be carry-over from other donors' samples.

This chain uses TRBV2 with TRBJ1-1; possible D gene TRBD1, 5 bases. With 3 bases removed from V and 7 bases from J, the gap between germline ends came to 18 bases. Germline V gene data show CDR1 as SNHLY and CDR2 as FYNNEI. There are 15 residues in the CDR3. This chain's CDR3 is CASSDLKGPRGEAFF. In nucleotides, the CDR3 is TGTGCCAGCAGTGACTTAAAGGGACCGCGTGGTGAAGCTTTCTTT.

This sequence joins TRBV21-1 and TRBJ2-7; the table calls TRBD2, which could not be checked here. TRBV21-1 is classified as a pseudogene. This CDR3 is built from 12 residues. The CDR3, as DNA: TGTGCCAGCGGAGACTGGGAGTGCGAGCAGTACTTC. Its protein is CASGDWECEQYF.

J is TRBJ2-2 and V is TRBV7-7, with 7 positions matching TRBD1. This CDR3 has 14 residues. Germline trimming cut 8 bases from V and 4 bases from J; bases unmatched to any gene: 7. Germline V lookup: CDR1 SSHAT, CDR2 FNYEAQ (reference sequence). DNA for the CDR3: TGTGCCAGCGCCAGACAGGGCCTCACCGGGGAGCTGTTTTTT. Protein sequence: CASARQGLTGELFF.

Regarding this clone: Other DNA sequences of this sample code for an identical CDR3. V and J are TRBV4-1 and TRBJ2-3, with D perhaps assigned TRBD1 or TRBD2 (5 bases each). Trimming removed 0 bases at V and 1 base at J, with 5 bases between. Per the germline V gene, CDR1 is MGHRA and CDR2 is YSYEKL. The CDR3 runs 14 residues. CDR3 in DNA: TGCGCCAGCAGCCAAGAGGGGGGCACAGATACGCAGTATTTT. Its protein is CASSQEGGTDTQYF.

This rearrangement joins TRBV11-2 to TRBJ2-5; D is tentatively TRBD1 or TRBD2 (7 bases each). The germline V and J ends were trimmed by 1 base and 4 bases, with 16 bases remaining between them. This CDR3 has 16 residues. Germline V gene lookup returns CDR1 SGHAT and CDR2 FQNNGV. CDR3 nucleotides: TGTGCCAGCAGCTTAGTAGGGAGGGGGCGAGGAGAGACCCAGTACTTC. It encodes CASSLVGRGRGETQYF.

The gene calls are TRBV20-1 and TRBJ2-7; D possibly corresponds to TRBD2 (6 bases). Deletions cut 7 bases from V and 5 bases from J, with 12 bases between. The length of the CDR3 is 11 residues. Germline CDR1 reads DFQATT; CDR2 reads SNEGSKA (reference sequence). CDR3: CSGVWGDEQYF. The CDR3, as DNA: TGCAGTGGTGTTTGGGGGGACGAGCAGTACTTC.

V gene TRBV5-4 combines with J gene TRBJ2-7; 7 positions agree with TRBD1. V lost 4 bases, J lost 5 bases, and 3 bases stayed unmatched. Germline CDR1 SGHNT, CDR2 YYREEE (reference sequence). The CDR3 covers 12 residues. DNA of the CDR3: TGTGCCAGCAGCCAACAGGGGAACGAGCAGTACTTC. Its translation: CASSQQGNEQYF.

This CDR3 is CARRRTSIGVSYNEQFF. The CDR3 bases are TGTGCCAGACGACGTACTAGCATTGGTGTGTCCTACAATGAGCAGTTCTTC. The chain employs TRBV2 and TRBJ2-1, with D perhaps TRBD2 (6 bases). V was trimmed by 9 bases and J by 1 base, leaving 22 bases between them. The CDR3 contains 17 residues. Germline CDR1 reads SNHLY; CDR2 reads FYNNEI.

The V call is TRBV29-1, the J call TRBJ2-1, with 7 bases identical to TRBD2. V trimming: 1 base; J trimming: 5 bases; junction bases outside the gene matches: 11. The CDR3 has 16 amino acids. Germline assignment: CDR1 SQVTM and CDR2 ANQGSEA. CDR3 loop: CSVEGSSSGLNNEQFF. The CDR3 nucleotides read TGCAGCGTTGAAGGAAGTTCTAGCGGACTTAACAATGAGCAGTTCTTC.

The rearrangement joins TRBV5-1 to TRBJ2-3; TRBD1 matches at 10 bases. The CDR3 length is 16 residues. The junction had 7 bases not matched to a gene; V was cut back by 4 bases and J by 2 bases. Germline CDR1 is SGHRS and CDR2 is YFSETQ. CDR3 nucleotides: TGCGCCAGCAGCGAGGACAGGGGGGCTTTCACAGATACGCAGTATTTT. This sequence encodes CASSEDRGAFTDTQYF.

The genes are TRBV6-5 and TRBJ1-4; D gene unclear. Between the trimmed V and J ends, which lost 7 bases and 5 bases, there was a span of 8 bases. This CDR3 is built from 12 residues. CDR1 and CDR2 from the germline V gene are MNHEY and SVGAGI. CDR3 DNA: TGTGCCAGCACGGACGGAAATGAAAAACTGTTTTTT. Protein product: CASTDGNEKLFF.

The chain recombines TRBV18 with TRBJ2-7, with 7 bases aligning to TRBD2. V trimming: 6 bases; J trimming: 6 bases; junction bases outside the gene matches: 20. Germline V gene data show CDR1 as KGHSH and CDR2 as LQKENI. The CDR3 is made up of 17 amino acids. The CDR3 DNA is TGTGCCAGCTCCCCCGCCCGATCGGTAGCGGGCCTCGGCGAGCAGTACTTC. Amino acids: CASSPARSVAGLGEQYF.

The chain recombines TRBV2 with TRBJ1-2; D ambiguous. Per the germline V gene, CDR1 is SNHLY and CDR2 is FYNNEI. This CDR3 is built from 14 residues. V lost 2 bases and J lost 6, with 13 bases in between. CDR3 DNA sequence: TGTGCCAGCAGTGAAAACGTAGGATGGGATGGCTACACCTTC. Translating gives CASSENVGWDGYTF.

The chain carries TRBV7-2 and TRBJ2-1; D is unclear. This CDR3 spans 13 amino acids. V dropped 1 base and J dropped 14 bases, with 15 bases sitting between them. Germline values: CDR1 SGHTA, CDR2 FQGNSA. Here the CDR3 DNA reads TGTGCCAGCAGCTTAGGCAGAGACGCCCAGGAGTTCTTC. It translates to CASSLGRDAQEFF.

The CDR3 nucleotides are TGTGCCAGCAGCTTTCAAAACGAGCAGTACTTC. The encoded protein is CASSFQNEQYF. The V and J genes are TRBV7-9 and TRBJ2-7, with D unresolved. The CDR3 sequence is 11 residues long. V was shortened by 3 bases and J by 5 bases, with 5 bases between the two germline ends. Germline-derived CDR1 and CDR2 are SEHNR and FQNEAQ (reference sequence).

The chain uses TRBV2 and TRBJ2-4; the D gene could be TRBD1 or TRBD2 (5 bases each). Trimming stripped 8 bases from V and 1 base from J, with 12 bases between. This CDR3 region has 14 residues. Germline CDR1 reads SNHLY; CDR2 reads FYNNEI. The CDR3, as DNA: TGTGCCAGCGGGACCCGAGGGGCCAAAAACATTCAGTACTTC. This gives the protein CASGTRGAKNIQYF.

A remark on this clone: The same CDR3 can be traced to other DNA sequences in this sample. V gene TRBV15 combines with J gene TRBJ1-1; D perhaps matches TRBD1 (6 bases). Trimming removed 3 bases from V and 1 base from J, with 9 bases in between. CDR1 is LNHNV and CDR2 is YYDKDF in the germline V gene (reference sequence). The CDR3 sequence is 14 residues long. CDR3 nucleotides: TGTGCCACCAGCAGGGACAGAGGGAACACTGAAGCTTTCTTT. It codes for CATSRDRGNTEAFF.

The rearrangement links TRBV7-6 to TRBJ2-3; the D is unclear. V shed 0 bases and J shed 3 bases, with 4 bases lying between them. The CDR3 totals 13 residues. CDR1 and CDR2 from the germline V gene are SGHVS and FNYEAQ. The CDR3 bases are TGTGCCAGCAGCTTAGCGGTGACAGATACGCAGTATTTT. This translates into CASSLAVTDTQYF.

The chain's CDR3 is CSVGFLPSMHAAYGYTF. CDR3 nucleotides: TGCAGCGTTGGGTTTCTCCCCTCTATGCATGCTGCGTATGGCTACACCTTC. The chain couples TRBV29-1 to TRBJ1-2, with D uncertain. With 4 bases removed from V and 5 bases from J, the gap between germline ends came to 26 bases. CDR1 and CDR2 (germline): SQVTM, ANQGSEA. This CDR3 spans 17 amino acids.

The V gene is TRBV6-1, the J gene TRBJ2-4; a possible D gene is TRBD2 (5 bases). There are 18 residues in the CDR3. The V end lost 2 bases, the J end lost 3 bases, and 20 bases lay between the germline ends. Germline V gene data show CDR1 as MNHNS and CDR2 as SASEGT. The CDR3 region is CASSERGREGVVKNIQYF. In nucleotides, the CDR3 is TGTGCCAGCAGTGAACGCGGGCGAGAGGGAGTGGTCAAAAACATTCAGTACTTC.

This clone was detected once. This chain uses TRBV5-1 with TRBJ2-5, with D possibly TRBD1 on 7 matching bases. The ends were cut back, 2 bases at V and 5 bases at J, with 13 bases in the middle. CDR3 length: 14 amino acids. CDR1 is SGHRS and CDR2 is YFSETQ in the germline V gene. CDR3 sequence reads: CASSFGRGEETQYF. The CDR3 coding sequence is TGCGCCAGCAGCTTCGGCAGGGGGGAGGAGACCCAGTACTTC.

With regard to this clone: Other DNA sequences from this sample encode an identical CDR3 as well. The chain carries TRBV7-2 and TRBJ2-7; 10 positions match TRBD1. Germline values: CDR1 SGHTA, CDR2 FQGNSA. J was trimmed by 2 bases and V by 1 base; bases with no gene match: 2. The CDR3 totals 15 residues. The CDR3 loop is CASSLVGTGAYEQYF. The CDR3 DNA sequence: TGTGCCAGCAGCTTAGTTGGGACAGGGGCCTACGAGCAGTACTTC.

This chain connects TRBV14 to TRBJ2-1; no definite D call. V shed 3 bases and J shed 3 bases, with 9 bases lying between them. The CDR3 is 14 amino acids. Germline V gene sequence: CDR1 SGHDN, CDR2 FVKESK. CDR3 DNA sequence: TGTGCCAGCAGCCAGCTCGCTAGCTACAATGAGCAGTTCTTC. This sequence encodes CASSQLASYNEQFF.

The table lists this clone with a few counts. The junction departs from the called germline gene at one end, perhaps through a read error. The genes are TRBV19 and TRBJ2-1; D is unresolved. CDR1 and CDR2 (germline): LNHDA, SQIVND (reference sequence). The CDR3 sequence is 13 residues long. CDR3 in DNA: TGTGCCACCGGCGCTCTGTCCTTCAATGAGCAGTTCTTC. Translating gives CATGALSFNEQFF.

This clone was found a few times. The chain links TRBV7-2 to TRBJ1-1, with a tentative D call TRBD1 (5 bases). V lost 6 bases and J lost 1, with 12 bases in between. The CDR3 consists of 14 residues. The V gene's germline CDR1 is SGHTA and CDR2 FQGNSA. Here the CDR3 DNA reads TGTGCCAGCAGTCTTATCACAGGGAACACTGAAGCTTTCTTT. It specifies CASSLITGNTEAFF.

This clone was counted a few times. The genes are TRBV27 and TRBJ1-5; no reliable D call. Trimming took off 1 base at V and 7 bases at J, with 8 bases between the two ends. The CDR3 consists of 13 residues. Germline values: CDR1 MNHEY, CDR2 SMNVEV (reference sequence). CDR3 DNA: TGTGCCAGCAGTTTATTGTCCGGACAGCCCCAGCATTTT. Translating it yields CASSLLSGQPQHF.

The V gene is TRBV5-6, the J gene TRBJ2-5; TRBD1 is a possible D gene (6 bases). Trimming removed 4 bases at V and 5 bases at J, with 15 bases between. The CDR3 spans 14 residues. Germline V gene data show CDR1 as SGHDT and CDR2 as YYEEEE. The CDR3 bases are TGTGCCAGCAGCACTTACAGGGAAGGGGAGACCCAGTACTTC. Translating gives CASSTYREGETQYF.

The rearrangement joins TRBV28 to TRBJ2-7; D is unresolved. The CDR3 runs to 14 residues. Germline V CDR1 and CDR2: MDHEN, SYDVKM. V lost 3 bases and J lost 0, with 9 bases in between. CDR3 protein: CASSFSQASYEQYF. CDR3 bases: TGTGCCAGCAGTTTTAGCCAGGCCTCCTACGAGCAGTACTTC.

As to this clone: The same CDR3 is also encoded by other DNA sequences in this sample. The gene calls are TRBV28 and TRBJ2-7; 9 nucleotides align to TRBD1. Germline CDR1 MDHEN, CDR2 SYDVKM. V lost 5 bases, J lost 2 bases, and 7 bases stayed unmatched. This CDR3 is built from 15 residues. CDR3 coding DNA: TGTGCCAGCAGTCTGCCGGGACAGGGAACCTACGAGCAGTACTTC. As protein: CASSLPGQGTYEQYF.